The subject of this entry is one T cell receptor (beta chain). Each CDR3 protein gets one entry after TCRdb re-called the RT-PCR reads with MiXCR. The sample has fewer than 800,000 distinct CDR3 sequences, 11% to 15% seen once. Trimming took 0 bases from V and 3 from J, leaving 19 bases between them. This CDR3 is 18 amino acids long. Germline loops: CDR1 SGDLS, CDR2 YYNGEE. The TCR was taken from a female donor in good health, serving as a healthy control. Input material: memory CD4+ T cells from blood. The chain employs TRBV9 and TRBJ2-1, with a possible D match to TRBD2 (6 bases). The CDR3: CASSVGGTPNRYYNEQFF. The CDR3 bases are TGTGCCAGCAGCGTAGGGGGGACTCCCAACCGCTACTACAATGAGCAGTTCTTC.